Listed here are 9 T cell receptor beta chains from one sample, sequenced in a study of blood T cell repertoires in COVID-19. Produced via immunoSEQ multiplex PCR; TCRdb's table is partial and in-frame only. The sample has about 150,000 clones, roughly 83% seen once. Input material: peripheral blood. These receptors were taken from a woman aged 55-75 years with COVID-19, enrolled during active disease.

J is TRBJ1-5 and V is TRBV6-1; 7 nucleotides align to TRBD1. Germline V CDR1 and CDR2: MNHNS, SASEGT. Losses at the gene ends were 4 bases for V and 0 bases for J; bases not matched to a gene: 9. This CDR3 has 17 residues. CDR3 region: CASSGPGTDYSNQPQHF. The DNA for the CDR3 is TGTGCCAGCAGTGGTCCCGGGACAGACTATAGCAATCAGCCCCAGCATTTT.

This chain connects TRBV3-1 (or the pseudogene TRBV3-2) to TRBJ2-1; TRBD2 matches 7 bases. Germline CDR1 and CDR2: LGHDT and YNNKEL (reference sequence). This CDR3 comprises 14 residues. Germline trimming cut 3 bases from V and 6 bases from J; bases unmatched to any gene: 5. The chain's CDR3 is CASSQGGGVNEQFF. For the CDR3, the DNA is TGTGCCAGCAGCCAGGGCGGGGGAGTCAATGAGCAGTTCTTC.

V and J are TRBV24-1 and TRBJ2-3; 7 bases line up with TRBD1. This CDR3 is built from 17 residues. V was clipped by 3 bases and J by 0 bases; unmatched bases: 8. Germline-derived CDR1 and CDR2 are KGHDR and SFDVKD. CDR3 residues: CATSDPPTGVSTDTQYF. CDR3 nucleotide sequence: TGTGCCACCAGTGATCCCCCTACAGGGGTTAGCACAGATACGCAGTATTTT.

The CDR3 reads CAISGQGDWETQYF. The CDR3, as DNA: TGTGCCATCAGTGGACAGGGGGATTGGGAGACCCAGTACTTC. The chain joins TRBV10-3 to TRBJ2-5, with 9 bases matching TRBD1. From germline, CDR1 is ENHRY and CDR2 SYGVKD. Trimming took 4 bases from V and 5 from J; bases not matched to a gene: 5. The length of the CDR3 is 14 residues.

There are a few counts of this clone. The V gene is TRBV5-1, the J gene TRBJ1-1; 9 nucleotides agree with TRBD1. V was clipped by 4 bases and J by 1 base; unmatched bases: 8. Germline CDR1 SGHRS, CDR2 YFSETQ. The CDR3 contains 16 residues. CDR3 DNA sequence: TGCGCCAGCAGCCCTCTGGGACAGGGTCCGAACACTGAAGCTTTCTTT. Its protein product is CASSPLGQGPNTEAFF.

CDR3 nucleotide sequence: TGTGCCAGCTCACCTCGGGACAGGGTAAGGTACAATGAGCAGTTCTTC. This codes for CASSPRDRVRYNEQFF. This chain joins TRBV18 and TRBJ2-1; TRBD1 aligns across 9 bases. Per the germline V gene, CDR1 is KGHSH and CDR2 is LQKENI. Trimming removed 3 bases from V and 4 bases from J; junction bases left unmatched: 7. The CDR3 runs 16 residues. The variable domain in full, with the rest retrieved from reference TRBV18 and TRBJ2-1, is NAGVMQNPRHLVRRRGQEARLRCSPMKGHSHVYWYRQLPEEGLKFMVYLQKENIIDESGMPKERFSAEFPKEGPSILRIQQVVRGDSAAYFCASSPRDRVRYNEQFFGPGTRLTVL.

This chain uses TRBV10-1 with TRBJ1-6, with 7 bases that match TRBD1. The germline CDR1 and CDR2 sequences are WNHNN and SYGVQD (reference sequence). There are 13 residues in the CDR3. The V and J ends lost 6 bases and 10 bases, in that order; junction bases with no gene match: 6. Here the CDR3 DNA reads TGCGCCAGCAGCAAACAGGGGATGTCACCCCTCCACTTT. This codes for CASSKQGMSPLHF.

The CDR3 nucleotides read TGCAGTGCTAGTTCGGGACAGGGGGCAAATGAGCAGTTCTTC. It specifies CSASSGQGANEQFF. V and J are TRBV20-1 and TRBJ2-1, with 12 bases matching TRBD1. From germline, CDR1 is DFQATT and CDR2 SNEGSKA (reference sequence). The CDR3 consists of 14 residues. With V trimmed by 3 bases and J by 7 bases, 4 bases remained unmatched.

The chain links TRBV6-1 to TRBJ1-5; D remains ambiguous. Trimming took off 0 bases at V and 2 bases at J, with 5 bases between the two ends. In germline, CDR1 is MNHNS, CDR2 SASEGT. The CDR3 is 14 amino acids. The CDR3 DNA sequence: TGTGCCAGCAGTGAAGCACTTGGCAATCAGCCCCAGCATTTT. This gives the protein CASSEALGNQPQHF.